One sample yielded the 29 T cell receptor beta chains listed below, sequenced in a study of cytomegalovirus exposure and HLA in healthy donors. Use of 60 Vbeta and 13 Jbeta primers characterized the PCR. Profiled with immunoSEQ multiplex PCR; TCRdb holds only in-frame clones, not every one. The repertoire consists of about 170,000 clones, with approximately 82% occurring once and the leading ten covering around 1.5%. The specimen sequenced was PBMCs. These receptors came from a male donor in good health and CMV-seronegative.

CDR3 amino acids: CASSLSGGRGHQPQHF. Here the CDR3 DNA reads TGTGCCAGCAGCTTAAGTGGTGGGCGGGGGCATCAGCCCCAGCATTTT. The chain has TRBV7-6 and TRBJ1-5, with TRBD1 as a possible D gene (6 bases). With 2 bases removed from V and 5 bases from J, the gap between germline ends came to 16 bases. The CDR3 covers 16 residues. Germline CDR1 and CDR2: SGHVS and FNYEAQ.

This sequence joins TRBV11-2 and TRBJ1-2; D may be TRBD1 (5 bases). CDR1 and CDR2 from the germline V gene are SGHAT and FQNNGV. Trimming took 5 bases from V and 7 from J, leaving 14 bases between them. This CDR3 spans 13 amino acids. The CDR3 region has the DNA TGTGCCAGCAGCGCCGCTGGCGGGACTGGCTACACCTTC. This gives the protein CASSAAGGTGYTF. The full variable domain, completed using reference TRBV11-2 and TRBJ1-2, is EAGVAQSPRYKIIEKRQSVAFWCNPISGHATLYWYQQILGQGPKLLIQFQNNGVVDDSQLPKDRFSAERLKGVDSTLKIQPAKLEDSAVYLCASSAAGGTGYTFGSGTRLTVV.

The rearrangement joins TRBV27 to TRBJ2-5; tentatively, D is TRBD1 (6 bases). CDR1 is MNHEY and CDR2 is SMNVEV in the germline V gene (reference sequence). V shed 5 bases and J shed 1 base, with 11 bases lying between them. The CDR3 runs to 14 residues. CDR3 DNA sequence: TGTGCCAGCAGTCTCCAGGGGATCCAAGAGACCCAGTACTTC. Translation gives CASSLQGIQETQYF.

The gene calls are TRBV2 and TRBJ2-2, with a weak D call TRBD1 (5 bases). There are 15 residues in the CDR3. Germline values: CDR1 SNHLY, CDR2 FYNNEI. The germline V and J ends were trimmed by 1 base and 0 bases, with 6 bases remaining between them. The CDR3 coding sequence is TGTGCCAGCAGTGAAGGGACAACGAACACCGGGGAGCTGTTTTTT. It is translated as CASSEGTTNTGELFF.

The rearrangement uses TRBV14 and TRBJ1-3; no definite D call. Germline V gene lookup returns CDR1 SGHDN and CDR2 FVKESK. This CDR3 has 13 amino acids. V was clipped by 3 bases and J by 0 bases, with 3 bases between them. In DNA form, the CDR3 reads TGTGCCAGCAGCCACAGCTCTGGAAACACCATATATTTT. It codes for CASSHSSGNTIYF.

The V gene is TRBV6-5, the J gene TRBJ1-1, with a possible D match to TRBD1 (5 bases). CDR3 length equals 13 residues. V gave up 6 bases and J gave up 4 bases, with 12 bases separating them. From germline, CDR1 is MNHEY and CDR2 SVGAGI. Here the CDR3 DNA reads TGTGCCAGCAGCCGTGACGGGGGCACTGAAGCTTTCTTT. Translation gives CASSRDGGTEAFF.

The V and J genes are TRBV2 and TRBJ1-6; D possibly corresponds to TRBD1 (5 bases). The CDR3 has 16 residues. The germline V and J ends were trimmed by 6 bases and 0 bases, with 12 bases remaining between them. Germline V gene data show CDR1 as SNHLY and CDR2 as FYNNEI. CDR3 in DNA: TGTGCCAGCAGGGACAACTCAAACTCCTATAATTCACCCCTCCACTTT. As protein: CASRDNSNSYNSPLHF.

The rearrangement joins TRBV6-4 to TRBJ2-2, with a weak D call TRBD2 (6 bases). Trimming cost V 7 bases and J 2 bases, with 11 bases left between them. Germline CDR1 and CDR2: MRHNA and SNTAGT. The CDR3 is 14 residues long. The CDR3 coding sequence is TGTGCCAGCAAACCGGGACTTAACACCGGGGAGCTGTTTTTT. Translating it yields CASKPGLNTGELFF.

J is TRBJ1-2 and V is TRBV18; 7 bases are shared with TRBD1. J was trimmed by 6 bases and V by 4 bases; bases with no gene match: 8. The CDR3 length is 14 residues. CDR1 is KGHSH and CDR2 is LQKENI in the germline V gene. The CDR3 loop is CASSQETGQHGYTF. CDR3 DNA sequence: TGTGCCAGCTCACAAGAGACAGGGCAACATGGCTACACCTTC.

The rearrangement links TRBV7-8 to TRBJ2-3; D perhaps matches TRBD2 (5 bases). The V gene lost 4 bases and the J gene lost 10 bases, with 15 bases spanning the gap. CDR3 length equals 13 residues. Germline CDR1 SGHVS, CDR2 FQNEAQ. CDR3 region: CASSSEGPRPQYF. The CDR3 DNA is TGTGCCAGCAGCTCAGAGGGCCCTCGTCCGCAGTATTTT.

The V gene is TRBV4-1, the J gene TRBJ2-4, with D possibly matching TRBD2 (7 bases). This CDR3 spans 16 amino acids. Germline V CDR1 and CDR2: MGHRA, YSYEKL. The V end was cut by 7 bases, the J end by 2 bases, with 18 bases between. The CDR3 is CASTRGGVESKNIQYF. The DNA of the CDR3 is TGCGCCAGCACCCGAGGGGGGGTCGAGTCCAAAAACATTCAGTACTTC.

About this clone: Germline is not matched at one junction end, which may reflect a read error. The chain couples TRBV5-1 to TRBJ2-5; 7 bases are a match to TRBD1. CDR1 is SGHRS, CDR2 YFSETQ, per germline. This CDR3 spans 14 amino acids. CDR3: CASGAGTVGPALNF. CDR3 sequence (DNA): TGCGCCAGCGGTGCCGGGACAGTAGGGCCCGCTTTGAACTTC.

This clone was seen once. This rearrangement joins TRBV11-3 to TRBJ2-2, with unresolved D. Germline loops: CDR1 SGHNT, CDR2 YENEEA. The ends were cut back, 1 base at V and 2 bases at J, with 5 bases in the middle. The CDR3 has 14 amino acids. The CDR3 spells CASSLVRNTGELFF. As DNA, the CDR3 is TGTGCCAGCAGCTTAGTCAGAAACACCGGGGAGCTGTTTTTT.

The CDR3 DNA is TGCGCCAGCAGCGCCCGACGGACTAGCGGGGGAACAGATACGCAGTATTTT. This encodes CASSARRTSGGTDTQYF. The chain is built from TRBV5-1 and TRBJ2-3, with 13 bases matching TRBD2. Per the germline V gene, CDR1 is SGHRS and CDR2 is YFSETQ. Trimming at V came to 4 bases and at J to 3 bases, leaving 8 bases not matched to a gene. This CDR3 region has 17 residues.

Notes on this clone: Other DNA sequences from this sample encode an identical CDR3 as well. The rearrangement joins TRBV5-1 to TRBJ2-2, with a weak D call TRBD1 (6 bases). V lost 1 base and J lost 0, with 7 bases in between. Germline CDR1 is SGHRS and CDR2 is YFSETQ. The CDR3 is made up of 15 amino acids. The CDR3 DNA reads TGCGCCAGCAGCTTGAGGACAGCGAACACCGGGGAGCTGTTTTTT. It yields the protein CASSLRTANTGELFF.

The rearrangement joins TRBV25-1 to TRBJ2-7, with D possibly matching TRBD1 (6 bases). Germline V CDR1 and CDR2: MGHDK, SYGVNS. The CDR3 sequence is 15 residues long. V was clipped by 2 bases and J by 6 bases, with 17 bases between them. The CDR3 sequence: CASSETGIIPSEQYF. The DNA of the CDR3 is TGTGCCAGCAGTGAAACAGGGATAATCCCCTCCGAGCAGTACTTC.

This clone has only one observation. This chain joins TRBV5-4 and TRBJ2-1, with TRBD2 as a possible D gene (6 bases). CDR1 and CDR2 from the germline V gene are SGHNT and YYREEE (reference sequence). V lost 4 bases, J lost 5 bases, and 16 bases lay in between. This CDR3 comprises 15 residues. DNA for the CDR3: TGTGCCAGCAGCCAAGAGGGAGGCAGGAACAATGAGCAGTTCTTC. Translating gives CASSQEGGRNNEQFF.

The rearrangement links TRBV19 to TRBJ2-5; 8 nucleotides align to TRBD2. With the DNA end fitting TRBJ2-7 better, the J assignment may be wrong. The CDR3 has 15 amino acids. The germline V gene has CDR1 LNHDA and CDR2 SQIVND (reference sequence). CDR3: CASSDAGRVRDEQYF. In nucleotides, the CDR3 is TGTGCCAGTAGCGACGCCGGGAGGGTTCGGGACGAGCAGTACTTC.

The V gene is TRBV5-4, the J gene TRBJ1-6, with 9 bases aligning to TRBD1. Germline loops: CDR1 SGHNT, CDR2 YYREEE (reference sequence). Germline trimming cut 4 bases from V and 7 bases from J; bases unmatched to any gene: 3. This CDR3 comprises 14 residues. CDR3 DNA sequence: TGTGCCAGCAGCCATGGACAGGGGAATTCACCCCTCCACTTT. Translation gives CASSHGQGNSPLHF.

In this sample, this clone turned up once. The V and J genes are TRBV5-1 and TRBJ1-1; D is unresolved. Germline lookup yields CDR1 SGHRS and CDR2 YFSETQ. V lost 0 bases and J lost 0, with 21 bases in between. The CDR3 contains 19 residues. In DNA, the CDR3 is TGCGCCAGCAGCTTGGCCCTGGGGTCGGGAGACCTAATGAACACTGAAGCTTTCTTT. Encoded protein: CASSLALGSGDLMNTEAFF.

The chain carries TRBV7-9 and TRBJ2-3, with 8 nucleotides matching TRBD1. The length of the CDR3 is 14 residues. Germline V gene data show CDR1 as SEHNR and CDR2 as FQNEAQ (reference sequence). The J segment lost 4 bases and the V segment lost 8 bases, leaving 8 bases of the junction unmatched. The CDR3, as DNA: TGTGCCAGCCGGACAGGGCGGTGGCCAGATACGCAGTATTTT. It specifies CASRTGRWPDTQYF. Looking up the rest from reference TRBV7-9 and TRBJ2-3 gives the full variable domain: DTGVSQNPRHKITKRGQNVTFRCDPISEHNRLYWYRQTLGQGPEFLTYFQNEAQLEKSRLLSDRFSAERPKGSFSTLEIQRTEQGDSAMYLCASRTGRWPDTQYFGPGTRLTVL.

The rearrangement links TRBV7-9 to TRBJ2-1; 12 nucleotides agree with TRBD2. CDR3 length: 17 residues. J was trimmed by 9 bases and V by 3 bases; bases with no gene match: 12. The V gene's germline CDR1 is SEHNR and CDR2 FQNEAQ (reference sequence). The CDR3 DNA follows: TGTGCCAGCAGCTTGGGTGGACTAGCGGGACCAACCGGTGAGCAGTTCTTC. This gives the protein CASSLGGLAGPTGEQFF.

In its sample, this clone was seen once. This chain connects TRBV18 to TRBJ1-1, with D perhaps matching TRBD1 (6 bases). The CDR3 spans 14 residues. Germline CDR1 KGHSH, CDR2 LQKENI. V was cut by 5 bases and J by 3 bases, with 13 bases left in between. The CDR3 region has the DNA TGTGCCAGCTCATCCTCAGGGGTGGACACTGAAGCTTTCTTT. Encoded protein: CASSSSGVDTEAFF.

This rearrangement joins TRBV9 to TRBJ2-7; D is unresolved. Per the germline V gene, CDR1 is SGDLS and CDR2 is YYNGEE. This CDR3 has 14 residues. The V end was cut by 0 bases, the J end by 0 bases, with 7 bases between. The CDR3 is CASSVGGLSYEQYF. The CDR3 coding sequence is TGTGCCAGCAGCGTAGGAGGTCTCTCCTACGAGCAGTACTTC.

This clone was detected only a few times. The chain joins TRBV18 to TRBJ1-4; D is unresolved. CDR3 length: 15 amino acids. Germline V gene lookup returns CDR1 KGHSH and CDR2 LQKENI. The V and J ends lost 2 bases and 5 bases respectively, with 12 bases between them. The CDR3 nucleotides read TGTGCCAGCTCACCAGCGATTGCCTTGAATGAAAAACTGTTTTTT. Its translation: CASSPAIALNEKLFF.

The J gene is TRBJ2-1, the V gene TRBV9, with 7 bases matching TRBD2. The CDR3 is 15 residues long. The germline V gene encodes CDR1 SGDLS and CDR2 YYNGEE. J was trimmed by 9 bases and V by 4 bases; bases with no gene match: 13. For the CDR3, the DNA is TGTGCCAGCAGCCTTGGACTAGTCGGTCTTGCTGAGCAGTTCTTC. Its protein is CASSLGLVGLAEQFF.

In DNA, the CDR3 is TGTGCCAGCTCACCAGAGCCCGGGGGGGCGCAAACTGGGGCCAACGTCCTGACTTTC. It specifies CASSPEPGGAQTGANVLTF. This chain links TRBV18 with TRBJ2-6, with TRBD2 matching 8 bases. CDR1 is KGHSH and CDR2 is LQKENI in the germline V gene. V gave up 2 bases and J gave up 2 bases; unmatched junction bases: 11. The CDR3 length is 19 residues. The variable domain in full, with the rest retrieved from reference TRBV18 and TRBJ2-6, is NAGVMQNPRHLVRRRGQEARLRCSPMKGHSHVYWYRQLPEEGLKFMVYLQKENIIDESGMPKERFSAEFPKEGPSILRIQQVVRGDSAAYFCASSPEPGGAQTGANVLTFGAGSRLTVL.

The rearrangement links TRBV29-1 to TRBJ2-1, with 11 nucleotides matching TRBD1. Losses at the gene ends were 7 bases for V and 6 bases for J; bases not matched to a gene: 5. This CDR3 spans 13 amino acids. Germline V gene sequence: CDR1 SQVTM, CDR2 ANQGSEA. The DNA of the CDR3 is TGCAGCGGCCGGGACAGGGGGTCCAATGAGCAGTTCTTC. Its protein is CSGRDRGSNEQFF.

CDR3 protein: CASSTRQGYDEQYF. CDR3 nucleotide sequence: TGTGCCAGCAGCACCCGACAGGGGTACGACGAGCAGTACTTC. This chain joins TRBV11-2 and TRBJ2-7; 8 positions match TRBD1. The germline gives CDR1 SGHAT, CDR2 FQNNGV. CDR3 length: 14 amino acids. V trimming: 5 bases; J trimming: 5 bases; junction bases outside the gene matches: 8.